Below are 14 T cell receptor beta chains sequenced from a single sample in a study of shared T cell receptors in the human thymus. Generated by immunoSEQ multiplex PCR, the TCRdb table keeps only in-frame clones and is missing some. The data hold under 850,000 clones, with roughly 90% observed a single time. These data are also associated with another study on human thymus T cells.

Material for sequencing was thymocytes. These receptors were collected from a boy in the first two years of life with a congenital heart defect.

For the CDR3, the DNA is TGCGCCAGCAGCCAAGCCTTCCTCCAACTAGCGGGAGTGCTCTACGAGCAGTACTTC. It codes for CASSQAFLQLAGVLYEQYF. The gene calls are TRBV4-3 and TRBJ2-7, with 11 bases aligning to TRBD2. V shed 1 base, J shed 3 bases, and the junction held 14 bases outside the gene matches. The CDR3 has 19 residues. Germline V gene sequence: CDR1 LGHNA, CDR2 YSLEER.

This chain links TRBV5-4 with TRBJ2-2, with TRBD2 matching over 10 bases. The germline CDR1 and CDR2 sequences are SGHNT and YYREEE (reference sequence). With 4 bases clipped from V and 1 base from J, the junction kept 1 base outside the gene matches. The CDR3 is made up of 15 amino acids. This CDR3 is CASSGTSVNTGELFF. DNA for the CDR3: TGTGCCAGCAGCGGGACTAGCGTGAACACCGGGGAGCTGTTTTTT.

The chain employs TRBV4-3 and TRBJ1-2; possibly TRBD1 for D (5 bases). The V end was cut by 1 base, the J end by 4 bases, with 13 bases between. Germline loops: CDR1 LGHNA, CDR2 YSLEER. This CDR3 is built from 15 residues. This CDR3 reads CASSQAVRGVYGYTF. The CDR3 DNA reads TGCGCCAGCAGCCAAGCCGTTCGGGGGGTCTATGGCTACACCTTC.

This chain connects TRBV4-3 to TRBJ2-1, with 10 bases identical to TRBD2. V trimming: 3 bases; J trimming: 12 bases; junction bases outside the gene matches: 11. The CDR3 runs 15 residues. The germline V gene has CDR1 LGHNA and CDR2 YSLEER. The CDR3 spells CASSQTGTSAQLQFF. CDR3 coding DNA: TGCGCCAGCAGCCAGACCGGGACTAGCGCCCAACTGCAGTTCTTC.

The CDR3: CASRGDNLNTEAFF. The DNA of the CDR3 is TGTGCCAGCAGGGGAGATAATCTTAACACTGAAGCTTTCTTT. V usage is TRBV6-1 and J usage is TRBJ1-1; D is ambiguous. The germline V gene encodes CDR1 MNHNS and CDR2 SASEGT. Trimming cost V 6 bases and J 2 bases, with 13 bases left between them. The CDR3 loop spans 14 amino acids.

The chain recombines TRBV7-9 with TRBJ1-2; D is uncertain. Germline CDR1 and CDR2: SEHNR and FQNEAQ (reference sequence). The ends were cut back, 3 bases at V and 1 base at J, with 12 bases in the middle. CDR3 length: 15 amino acids. The CDR3 DNA reads TGTGCCAGCAGCTTTCCCCACACCTTTAACTATGGCTACACCTTC. Translating gives CASSFPHTFNYGYTF.

The gene calls are TRBV5-1 and TRBJ2-1; 8 nucleotides align to TRBD2. This CDR3 region has 16 residues. Trimming at V came to 4 bases and at J to 5 bases, leaving 11 bases not matched to a gene. Germline V gives CDR1 SGHRS, CDR2 YFSETQ. Here the CDR3 DNA reads TGCGCCAGCAGCCCAGCTGGCGGGAGGCCAAACAATGAGCAGTTCTTC. Translating gives CASSPAGGRPNNEQFF. Complete variable domain (other parts from reference TRBV5-1 and TRBJ2-1): KAGVTQTPRYLIKTRGQQVTLSCSPISGHRSVSWYQQTPGQGLQFLFEYFSETQRNKGNFPGRFSGRQFSNSRSEMNVSTLELGDSALYLCASSPAGGRPNNEQFFGPGTRLTVL.

This chain uses TRBV11-3 with TRBJ1-1, with 7 bases that match TRBD1. CDR1 is SGHNT and CDR2 is YENEEA in the germline V gene. Unmatched junction bases numbered 3, after V lost 1 base and J lost 1 base. This CDR3 has 15 amino acids. CDR3 residues: CASSLGQGKNTEAFF. CDR3 coding DNA: TGTGCCAGCAGCTTAGGACAGGGAAAGAACACTGAAGCTTTCTTT.

The genes are TRBV11-2 and TRBJ1-4, with 9 bases that match TRBD1. The V and J ends lost 5 bases and 8 bases, in that order; junction bases with no gene match: 9. Germline assignment: CDR1 SGHAT and CDR2 FQNNGV. This CDR3 is built from 15 residues. The CDR3 nucleotides are TGTGCCAGCAGCAAAGGACAGGGGCAACAGGAAAAACTGTTTTTT. It yields the protein CASSKGQGQQEKLFF.

The chain employs TRBV27 and TRBJ2-1; possibly TRBD2 for D (6 bases). The CDR3 has 19 amino acids. V lost 7 bases to trimming and J lost 1 base, with 26 bases between them. Germline loops: CDR1 MNHEY, CDR2 SMNVEV (reference sequence). Written as DNA, the CDR3 is TGTGCCAGCACCCCTATCTGGGAGGTCGTCGTCAGATCCTACAATGAGCAGTTCTTC. Encoded protein: CASTPIWEVVVRSYNEQFF.

J is TRBJ2-7 and V is TRBV4-3; 8 positions agree with TRBD1. V trimming: 4 bases; J trimming: 11 bases; junction bases outside the gene matches: 4. The CDR3 is 11 residues long. Germline assignment: CDR1 LGHNA and CDR2 YSLEER. The CDR3 here is CASSPRQGKYF. The CDR3, as DNA: TGCGCCAGCAGCCCTAGACAGGGGAAGTACTTC.

The CDR3 spells CASRWRGLVTEAFF. The CDR3 bases are TGTGCCAGCAGGTGGAGGGGGCTAGTCACTGAAGCTTTCTTT. The genes are TRBV6-6 and TRBJ1-1, with TRBD1 matching over 7 bases. The CDR3 contains 14 residues. Germline V CDR1 and CDR2: MNHNY, SVGAGI (reference sequence). V shed 6 bases and J 4 bases; nucleotides not matched to a gene: 8.

The chain is built from TRBV5-5 and TRBJ2-7, with 14 bases identical to TRBD2. V was pared by 2 bases and J by 2 bases, with 15 bases of the junction left unmatched. Germline V lookup: CDR1 SGHKS, CDR2 YYEKEE (reference sequence). The CDR3 sequence is 20 residues long. For the CDR3, the DNA is TGTGCCAGCAGCTTAGGGCCGGGACTAGCGGGAGTGTCCTCCCCCTACGAGCAGTACTTC. Residues: CASSLGPGLAGVSSPYEQYF.

The V and J genes are TRBV9 and TRBJ2-5, with D perhaps matching TRBD2 (5 bases). CDR1 and CDR2 (germline): SGDLS, YYNGEE. This CDR3 has 13 residues. V was cut by 0 bases and J by 4 bases, with 7 bases left in between. The CDR3 loop is CASSVEAGETQYF. CDR3 nucleotide sequence: TGTGCCAGCAGCGTAGAGGCGGGAGAGACCCAGTACTTC.